This T cell receptor beta chain was recovered during a study of blood T cell repertoires in COVID-19. The CDR3 spans 14 residues. J gave up 15 bases and V 4 bases, and 14 bases lay outside the gene matches. Looked up from germline, CDR1 is SGHRS and CDR2 is YFSETQ. The table came from immunoSEQ multiplex PCR; TCRdb's copy has only in-frame clones and leaves some out. The data contain roughly 200,000 clones, roughly 78% of them singletons. Specimen: peripheral blood. This sequence originates from a woman over 75 with active or convalescent COVID-19. The chain uses TRBV5-1 and TRBJ2-1, with TRBD1 identical over 9 bases. The CDR3 nucleotides read TGCGCCAGCAGCCCGGCGGACAGGGGTCGGTTATGGTTCTTC. Amino acid sequence: CASSPADRGRLWFF.